The sequence of this T cell receptor beta chain was determined in a study of blood T cell repertoires in COVID-19. The wider study: Samples of COVID-19 (acute and convalescent) were obtained from the United States, Italy and Spain. T cells, B-cell-depleted T cells, or PBMCs supplied cDNA or gDNA.

Original processing notes: Reference gene primers were amplified, and this amplification served to estimate nucleated cell counts. Profiling relied on immunoSEQ multiplex PCR, and the TCRdb table lists in-frame clones only, not all of them. The D gene and trimming were derived from the DNA, and the V and J assignments and clone size from that table. The sample shows about 250,000 clones, roughly 88% of them seen only once. V dropped 5 bases and J dropped 0 bases, with 15 bases sitting between them. Germline CDR1 SGHDT, CDR2 YYEEEE. This CDR3 comprises 16 residues. Sequencing was done on a sample of peripheral blood. V and J are TRBV5-6 and TRBJ1-5; D possibly corresponds to TRBD1 (6 bases). The sequence was obtained from a man aged 40-49 years with acute or convalescent COVID-19. The CDR3 here is CASSFGQLASNQPQHF. DNA for the CDR3: TGTGCCAGCAGTTTCGGACAGCTAGCTAGCAATCAGCCCCAGCATTTT.